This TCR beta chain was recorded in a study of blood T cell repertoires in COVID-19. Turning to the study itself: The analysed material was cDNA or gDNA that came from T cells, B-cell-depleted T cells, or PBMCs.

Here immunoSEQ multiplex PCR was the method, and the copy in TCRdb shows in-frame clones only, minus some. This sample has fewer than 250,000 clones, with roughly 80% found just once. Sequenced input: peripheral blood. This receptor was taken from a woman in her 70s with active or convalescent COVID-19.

The CDR3 region has the DNA TGCGCCAGCAGCCAAGGTCGACTAGGCCCCTACAATGAGCAGTTCTTC. As protein: CASSQGRLGPYNEQFF. This chain uses TRBV4-1 with TRBJ2-1, with D perhaps TRBD2 (6 bases). The V and J ends lost 1 base and 2 bases respectively, with 12 bases between them. This CDR3 comprises 16 residues. Germline assignment: CDR1 MGHRA and CDR2 YSYEKL.